This TCR beta chain was profiled in a study of T cell clones after liver transplantation. Study details: Three of the eight recipients were HCV-positive; the rest had non-autoimmune, non-viral transplant indications.

Some clones are missing from TCRdb's copy, which holds only in-frame ones; the method was immunoSEQ multiplex PCR. The sample carries over 100,000 clones, 82% recorded once. The table lists this clone with a count of one. What it binds is unknown. Study results and caveats: Post-transplant, graft-donor-reactive CD4 TCRbeta sequences in blood dropped significantly in 5 of 8 subjects.

The material sequenced was CD4+ T cells from blood, taken before liver transplant. The sequence was collected from a human donor who received a liver transplant.

The CDR3 sequence is CASRTGETQYF. The CDR3 DNA reads as TGTGCCAGCAGAACCGGGGAGACCCAGTACTTC. This rearrangement joins TRBV25-1 to TRBJ2-5; no clear D. Germline CDR1 reads MGHDK; CDR2 reads SYGVNS. The CDR3 extends over 11 amino acids. V lost 6 bases and J lost 5, with 7 bases in between.